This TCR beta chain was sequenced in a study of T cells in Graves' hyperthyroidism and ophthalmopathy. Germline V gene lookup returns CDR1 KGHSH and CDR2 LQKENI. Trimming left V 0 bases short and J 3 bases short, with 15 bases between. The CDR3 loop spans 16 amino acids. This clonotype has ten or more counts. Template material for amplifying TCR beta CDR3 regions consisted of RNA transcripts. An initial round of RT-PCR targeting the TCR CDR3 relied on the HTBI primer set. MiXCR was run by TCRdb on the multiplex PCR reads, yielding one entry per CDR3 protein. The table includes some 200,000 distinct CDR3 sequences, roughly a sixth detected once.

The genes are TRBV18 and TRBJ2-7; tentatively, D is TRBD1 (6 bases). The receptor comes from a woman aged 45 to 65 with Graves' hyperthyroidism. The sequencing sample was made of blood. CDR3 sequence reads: CASSPPSDSRSYEQYF. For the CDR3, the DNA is TGTGCCAGCTCACCACCGTCGGACAGTCGAAGCTACGAGCAGTACTTC.